Below are 21 T cell receptor beta chains sequenced from a single sample in a study of blood T cells in healthy people across ages (dated by TCRdb to 2014 to 2015). Library creation used 5' RACE. The instrument given in TCRdb is Illumina HiSeq 2500. A second PCR of roughly 6 to 12 cycles was run with a J-beta primer mix and a sample-barcoded 5' primer. In TCRdb, the public reads were trimmed at Q25 with fastp and aligned with MiXCR, with productive beta chains retained. Rows with a matching CDR3 protein are joined into one entry that keeps the most common DNA and genes. This sample comprises about 640,000 distinct CDR3 sequences, 58% of them detected only once. The ten largest clones represent 30% to 45% of the sample. Sequencing was performed on blood. These TCRs come from a man aged 60-69 years in good health.

As regards this clonotype: This clone may be a read error of a much larger clone one base away. This rearrangement joins TRBV10-2 to TRBJ2-7; 12 nucleotides match TRBD2. With V trimmed by 7 bases and J by 7 bases, 8 bases remained unmatched. The CDR3 sequence is 14 residues long. Germline CDR1 WSHSY, CDR2 SAAADI. CDR3 amino acids: CASTATSGGREQYF. In DNA, the CDR3 is TGCGCCAGCACCGCGACTAGCGGGGGCCGGGAGCAGTACTTC.

This clonotype was counted between two and nine times. J is TRBJ2-3 and V is TRBV6-6; no clear D. The V gene lost 5 bases and the J gene lost 0 bases, with 6 bases spanning the gap. The CDR3 is made up of 13 amino acids. Germline V gene lookup returns CDR1 MNHNY and CDR2 SVGAGI (reference sequence). This chain's CDR3 is CASSVASTDTQYF. The CDR3 DNA reads as TGTGCCAGCAGTGTAGCTAGCACAGATACGCAGTATTTT.

The chain is built from TRBV6-1 and TRBJ2-7, with D perhaps TRBD1 or TRBD2 (6 bases each). CDR3 length equals 16 residues. V was clipped by 2 bases and J by 4 bases, with 18 bases between them. CDR1 is MNHNS and CDR2 is SASEGT in the germline V gene. The CDR3 is CASSELGGFGLYEQYF. CDR3 nucleotide sequence: TGTGCCAGCAGTGAACTGGGGGGCTTTGGCCTTTACGAGCAGTACTTC.

This CDR3 reads CATSDSPGQGLGTSTDTQYF. Written as DNA, the CDR3 is TGTGCCACCAGTGATTCGCCGGGACAGGGATTAGGGACTAGCACAGATACGCAGTATTTT. The chain joins TRBV24-1 to TRBJ2-3; 9 bases are shared with TRBD1. J lost 0 bases, V lost 2 bases, and 14 bases had no gene match. The CDR3 has 20 amino acids. Per the germline V gene, CDR1 is KGHDR and CDR2 is SFDVKD.

The chain combines TRBV7-9 with TRBJ2-1; D is uncertain. Trimming cost V 1 base and J 1 base, with 11 bases left between them. Germline V CDR1 and CDR2: SEHNR, FQNEAQ (reference sequence). The CDR3 loop spans 16 amino acids. CDR3 coding DNA: TGTGCCAGCAGCTTAGTCTACTTGAGTTCCTACAATGAGCAGTTCTTC. It is translated as CASSLVYLSSYNEQFF.

The chain uses TRBV29-1 and TRBJ1-5; D is possibly TRBD1 (5 bases). The germline gives CDR1 SQVTM, CDR2 ANQGSEA. CDR3 length equals 13 residues. Trimming took off 4 bases at V and 4 bases at J, with 11 bases between the two ends. The CDR3 is CSVGVQGNQPQHF. The CDR3 coding sequence is TGCAGCGTTGGAGTCCAGGGAAATCAGCCCCAGCATTTT.

This rearrangement joins TRBV7-2 to TRBJ2-5; D perhaps matches TRBD2 (6 bases). The end of the DNA fits TRBJ2-4 better, so the J call may be wrong. The CDR3 is 15 residues long. Germline V gives CDR1 SGHTA, CDR2 FQGNSA. Here the CDR3 reads CASSLDLAMGNIQYF. CDR3 DNA sequence: TGTGCCAGCAGCTTAGACCTAGCGATGGGAAACATTCAGTACTTC.

This chain connects TRBV7-2 to TRBJ2-3, with TRBD2 identical over 9 bases. J was trimmed by 5 bases and V by 2 bases; bases with no gene match: 14. This CDR3 has 18 residues. Per the germline V gene, CDR1 is SGHTA and CDR2 is FQGNSA. This CDR3 reads CASSLRPAGGLGEDTQYF. CDR3 nucleotides: TGTGCCAGCAGCTTACGGCCGGCGGGGGGGCTTGGAGAAGATACGCAGTATTTT. Combining the CDR3 with reference TRBV7-2 and TRBJ2-3 gives the whole variable domain GAGVSQSPSNKVTEKGKDVELRCDPISGHTALYWYRQSLGQGLEFLIYFQGNSAPDKSGLPSDRFSAERTGGSVSTLTIQRTQQEDSAVYLCASSLRPAGGLGEDTQYFGPGTRLTVL.

This clonotype has more than one count but fewer than ten. The rearrangement joins TRBV7-9 to TRBJ2-7; D remains ambiguous. V shed 3 bases and J shed 5 bases, with 8 bases lying between them. The germline gives CDR1 SEHNR, CDR2 FQNEAQ (reference sequence). The CDR3 totals 12 residues. The CDR3 coding sequence is TGTGCCAGCAGCTTCCAGACCCACGAGCAGTACTTC. It specifies CASSFQTHEQYF.

The V gene is TRBV28, the J gene TRBJ1-2, with D uncertain. This CDR3 comprises 13 residues. V lost 7 bases and J lost 3, with 12 bases in between. Germline V gene lookup returns CDR1 MDHEN and CDR2 SYDVKM. CDR3 in amino acids: CASTFQDYYGYTF. CDR3 in DNA: TGTGCCAGCACGTTCCAGGACTACTATGGCTACACCTTC.

CDR3 loop: CAISEGQVRYEQYF. For the CDR3, the DNA is TGTGCCATCAGTGAGGGGCAGGTTAGGTACGAGCAGTACTTC. The chain joins TRBV10-3 to TRBJ2-7; D gene uncertain. Germline values: CDR1 ENHRY, CDR2 SYGVKD. V was trimmed by 2 bases and J by 4 bases, leaving 12 bases between them. The CDR3 extends over 14 amino acids.

The table lists this clonotype with a few counts. The gene calls are TRBV20-1 and TRBJ2-7, with D perhaps TRBD2 (5 bases). CDR3 length: 11 residues. The V gene's germline CDR1 is DFQATT and CDR2 SNEGSKA (reference sequence). The CDR3 region is CIVRATYEQYF. In nucleotides, the CDR3 is TGCATCGTGCGGGCGACCTACGAGCAGTACTTC.

In regard to this clonotype: An end of the junction differs from the germline gene, which may be a read error. This chain joins TRBV7-8 and TRBJ1-6; D is uncertain. The CDR3 covers 13 residues. CDR1 and CDR2 (germline): SGHVS, FQNEAQ. CDR3 DNA: TGTGCCGGCAGCCCCCCGCGACCGCCACCCCTCCACTTT. Translation: CAGSPPRPPPLHF.

This clonotype showed up just once. This chain joins TRBV29-1 and TRBJ2-3; 9 positions match TRBD2. The CDR3 has 13 amino acids. Germline V gene data show CDR1 as SQVTM and CDR2 as ANQGSEA. Trimming took 7 bases from V and 1 from J; bases not matched to a gene: 3. This CDR3 is CSAERGGTDTQYF. The CDR3 DNA reads as TGCAGCGCCGAGCGGGGGGGCACAGATACGCAGTATTTT.

V usage is TRBV20-1 and J usage is TRBJ2-1; TRBD2 matches 9 bases. Germline V gene lookup returns CDR1 DFQATT and CDR2 SNEGSKA (reference sequence). The CDR3 spans 14 residues. The trim removed 5 bases at V and 0 bases at J, leaving 2 bases unmatched. The chain's CDR3 is CSAFSGGSYNEQFF. The CDR3 region has the DNA TGCAGTGCTTTTAGCGGGGGCTCCTACAATGAGCAGTTCTTC.

This clonotype was observed a few times. J is TRBJ2-4 and V is TRBV11-2; 8 nucleotides line up with TRBD2. Trimming removed 0 bases from V and 6 bases from J; junction bases left unmatched: 10. The V gene's germline CDR1 is SGHAT and CDR2 FQNNGV. The CDR3 has 17 residues. The CDR3 loop is CASSLDAGGLVRNIQYF. The CDR3 region has the DNA TGTGCCAGCAGCTTAGACGCGGGGGGACTGGTGAGAAACATTCAGTACTTC.

The V gene is TRBV7-2, the J gene TRBJ2-1; D is unresolved. Trimming shortened V by 5 bases and J by 1 base, and 9 bases separated the two germline ends. The CDR3 totals 14 residues. CDR1 is SGHTA and CDR2 is FQGNSA in the germline V gene. The CDR3 sequence: CASSPGWSYNEQFF. Written as DNA, the CDR3 is TGTGCCAGCAGCCCCGGGTGGTCCTACAATGAGCAGTTCTTC.

This clonotype has a handful of counts. The rearrangement uses TRBV20-1 and TRBJ1-2; no clear D gene. The germline gives CDR1 DFQATT, CDR2 SNEGSKA (reference sequence). CDR3 length: 11 amino acids. Trimming stripped 3 bases from V and 12 bases from J, with 14 bases between. This CDR3 is CSASNSPTNTF. In DNA form, the CDR3 reads TGCAGTGCTAGTAATAGCCCCACGAACACCTTC.

This rearrangement joins TRBV29-1 to TRBJ1-1; D call uncertain. Trimming cost V 3 bases and J 5 bases, with 16 bases left between them. CDR1 is SQVTM and CDR2 is ANQGSEA in the germline V gene. This CDR3 comprises 14 residues. The CDR3 DNA follows: TGCAGCGTTGATAAAGACTCCGGAGGAACTGAAGCTTTCTTT. As protein: CSVDKDSGGTEAFF. Based on the CDR3 plus reference TRBV29-1 and TRBJ1-1, the full variable domain is SAVISQKPSRDICQRGTSLTIQCQVDSQVTMMFWYRQQPGQSLTLIATANQGSEATYESGFVIDKFPISRPNLTFSTLTVSNMSPEDSSIYLCSVDKDSGGTEAFFGQGTRLTVV.

This chain links TRBV28 with TRBJ1-5; no clear D. This CDR3 is 15 amino acids long. Germline V CDR1 and CDR2: MDHEN, SYDVKM. The ends were cut back, 6 bases at V and 0 bases at J, with 12 bases in the middle. CDR3 loop: CASRGNLYSNQPQHF. The CDR3 nucleotides are TGTGCCAGCAGGGGGAATCTATATAGCAATCAGCCCCAGCATTTT.

Points on this clonotype: A junction boundary mismatches the germline segment, possibly from a read error. The rearrangement uses TRBV5-1 and TRBJ1-2, with D possibly TRBD1 on 5 matching bases. The germline V gene has CDR1 SGHRS and CDR2 YFSETQ. The CDR3 is 15 amino acids. DNA of the CDR3: TGCGCCAGCAGCTCCTACGGGGACGGGAACTCTGGCTACACCTTC. Residues: CASSSYGDGNSGYTF.